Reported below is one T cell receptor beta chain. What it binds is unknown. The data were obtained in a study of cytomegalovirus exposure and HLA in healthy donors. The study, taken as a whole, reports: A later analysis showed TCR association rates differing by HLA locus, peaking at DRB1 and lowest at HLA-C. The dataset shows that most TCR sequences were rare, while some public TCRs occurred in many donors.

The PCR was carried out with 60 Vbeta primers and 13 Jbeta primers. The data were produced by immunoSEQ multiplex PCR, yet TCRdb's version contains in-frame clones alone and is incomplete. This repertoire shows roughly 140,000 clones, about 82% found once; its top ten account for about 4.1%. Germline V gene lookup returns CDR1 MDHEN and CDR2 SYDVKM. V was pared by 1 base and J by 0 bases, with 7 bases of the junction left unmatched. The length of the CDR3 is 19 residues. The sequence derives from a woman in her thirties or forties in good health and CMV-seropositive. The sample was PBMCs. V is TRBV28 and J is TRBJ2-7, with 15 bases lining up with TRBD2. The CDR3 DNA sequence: TGTGCCAGCAGTTTATTCGGACTAGCGGGAGGGAGAAGCTCCTACGAGCAGTACTTC. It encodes CASSLFGLAGGRSSYEQYF.